This T cell receptor beta chain was found in a study of T cells after yellow fever vaccination. The study's findings and limits: Of the clonotypes, a small share occurred in both CD4 and CD8 compartments. A large majority of primary-vaccination clones showed up again after the booster (just under 97% CD4, roughly 91% CD8). On re-exposure, the response was weaker but peaked faster, at day 5 versus 15.

MiXCR, applied by TCRdb to the 5' RACE reads, yields one record per CDR3 protein. The sample gives a few hundred thousand distinct CDR3 sequences, about a sixth of which show up once; around a sixth is in the top ten. With 0 bases removed from V and 7 bases from J, the gap between germline ends came to 9 bases. The CDR3 sequence is 13 residues long. Germline assignment: CDR1 SQVTM and CDR2 ANQGSEA. In its sample, this clonotype was seen many times. The antigen is undetermined. The starting material was PBMCs, obtained less than 6 days after the first yellow fever vaccination. The clonotype originates from a man aged 18 to 29 who received the YFV17D yellow fever vaccine. The chain has TRBV29-1 and TRBJ2-2; D call uncertain. Here the CDR3 DNA reads TGCAGCGTTGAAGAATACGGGTACGGGGAGCTGTTTTTT. Translating gives CSVEEYGYGELFF.